The subject of this entry is one TCR beta chain. The CDR3 extends over 14 amino acids. CDR1 LNHNV and CDR2 YYDKDF come from the germline V gene (reference sequence). Trimming cost V 3 bases and J 4 bases; bases outside gene matches: 4. The method was immunoSEQ multiplex PCR; TCRdb's version includes in-frame clones alone and lacks a portion of them. This sample has hundreds of thousands of clones, with around three quarters found just once. This record belongs to a study of shared clonotypes between healthy human individuals. Study details: A couple of women and three men aged 18 to 49 made up the donors. CD8 memory received one plate per donor, CD8 naive two, CD4 memory three and CD4 naive three.

Sequencing was carried out using memory CD4+ T cells sorted from blood. Subset here: CD45RA-negative fraction. This sequence was found in a woman aged 25-40 years in good health. This chain joins TRBV15 and TRBJ1-2, with 8 bases identical to TRBD1. The CDR3 here is CATSSRQGPYGYTF. The CDR3 DNA follows: TGTGCCACCAGCAGCCGACAGGGGCCCTATGGCTACACCTTC.